Below are 16 T cell receptor beta chains sequenced from a single sample in a study of cytomegalovirus exposure and HLA in healthy donors. Repertoires were generated with immunoSEQ multiplex PCR, while TCRdb's copy carries only in-frame clones and drops some. The data contain hundreds of thousands of clones, approximately 90% of them singletons. Sequencing was performed on PBMCs. Receptors were obtained from a woman aged 18-29 years in good health and CMV-seronegative.

The gene calls are TRBV28 and TRBJ2-7; D gene ambiguous. The V end was cut by 4 bases, the J end by 9 bases, with 10 bases between. CDR3 length equals 11 residues. Germline values: CDR1 MDHEN, CDR2 SYDVKM. The CDR3 reads CASSSPPRQYF. The CDR3 coding sequence is TGTGCCAGCAGTTCCCCCCCCAGGCAGTACTTC.

The V gene is TRBV5-1, the J gene TRBJ1-3; D unresolved. Germline CDR1 and CDR2: SGHRS and YFSETQ. The V and J ends lost 1 base and 0 bases respectively, with 5 bases between them. This CDR3 is 14 amino acids long. In nucleotides, the CDR3 is TGCGCCAGCAGCTTGCAGATCTCTGGAAACACCATATATTTT. Amino acids: CASSLQISGNTIYF.

The genes are TRBV7-2 and TRBJ1-5, with 9 positions matching TRBD1. Germline V gives CDR1 SGHTA, CDR2 FQGNSA. J gave up 11 bases and V 5 bases, and 4 bases lay outside the gene matches. CDR3 length: 12 amino acids. In DNA, the CDR3 is TGTGCCAGCAGCCCCGGGACAGGGTCCCAGCATTTT. Translated, it gives CASSPGTGSQHF.

This chain joins TRBV11-2 and TRBJ2-1, with TRBD1 as a possible D gene (6 bases). The ends were cut back, 2 bases at V and 3 bases at J, with 20 bases in the middle. The germline gives CDR1 SGHAT, CDR2 FQNNGV. The CDR3 length is 18 residues. The chain's CDR3 is CASSLHVRATGFYNEQFF. As DNA, the CDR3 is TGTGCCAGCAGCTTACACGTTAGAGCCACAGGGTTCTACAATGAGCAGTTCTTC.

The chain couples TRBV25-1 to TRBJ2-5, with 7 nucleotides matching TRBD1. The CDR3 consists of 13 residues. Germline V CDR1 and CDR2: MGHDK, SYGVNS. The ends lost 6 bases at V and 5 bases at J; junction bases unmatched: 6. CDR3 DNA: TGTGCCAGCAGCGGAGACAGGGACGAGACCCAGTACTTC. The encoded protein is CASSGDRDETQYF.

The chain recombines TRBV18 with TRBJ2-3; perhaps TRBD1 as D (5 bases). The CDR3 length is 12 residues. CDR1 is KGHSH, CDR2 LQKENI, per germline. V lost 4 bases to trimming and J lost 6 bases, with 8 bases between them. The CDR3 spells CASSLYRDTQYF. CDR3 nucleotides: TGTGCCAGCTCACTTTACAGGGATACGCAGTATTTT. The entire variable domain, with the rest obtained from reference TRBV18 and TRBJ2-3, is as follows: NAGVMQNPRHLVRRRGQEARLRCSPMKGHSHVYWYRQLPEEGLKFMVYLQKENIIDESGMPKERFSAEFPKEGPSILRIQQVVRGDSAAYFCASSLYRDTQYFGPGTRLTVL.

This clone was seen a few times. The CDR3 nucleotides read TGTGCCAGCAGCGTGGGACAGGGGGCGGGCAATCAGCCCCAGCATTTT. Translation gives CASSVGQGAGNQPQHF. The chain employs TRBV9 and TRBJ1-5; 12 nucleotides align to TRBD1. Germline CDR1 reads SGDLS; CDR2 reads YYNGEE. The J segment lost 2 bases and the V segment lost 2 bases, leaving 2 bases of the junction unmatched. The CDR3 has 16 amino acids.

This chain joins TRBV4-1 and TRBJ1-6; D is possibly TRBD1 (6 bases). Germline CDR1 reads MGHRA; CDR2 reads YSYEKL. This CDR3 spans 15 amino acids. Trimming removed 3 bases from V and 7 bases from J, with 13 bases in between. The CDR3 bases are TGCGCCAGCAGCCACTTGACAGGATTAAATTCACCCCTCCACTTT. Protein sequence: CASSHLTGLNSPLHF.

The table lists this clone with a few counts. Other DNA sequences in the sample encode the same CDR3. The chain has TRBV4-1 and TRBJ1-5; D is ambiguous. Germline assignment: CDR1 MGHRA and CDR2 YSYEKL. The CDR3 has 13 amino acids. V was pared by 3 bases and J by 3 bases, with 6 bases between. This CDR3 reads CASSHGPNQPQHF. CDR3 nucleotides: TGCGCCAGCAGCCATGGCCCCAATCAGCCCCAGCATTTT.

The J gene is TRBJ2-7, the V gene TRBV27; possible D gene TRBD2, 5 bases. Germline V gene data show CDR1 as MNHEY and CDR2 as SMNVEV (reference sequence). Trimming removed 6 bases at V and 7 bases at J, with 16 bases between. This CDR3 contains 13 residues. DNA for the CDR3: TGTGCCAGCAGCGCCACACGGGGAAGGGAGCAGTACTTC. It yields the protein CASSATRGREQYF.

CDR3 nucleotides: TGTGCCAGCTCGAGCGGGAGGGCCTTACGGACAGATACGCAGTATTTT. This sequence encodes CASSSGRALRTDTQYF. The chain has TRBV28 and TRBJ2-3, with 10 bases aligning to TRBD2. Trimming took 8 bases from V and 3 from J; bases not matched to a gene: 11. The length of the CDR3 is 16 residues. The germline gives CDR1 MDHEN, CDR2 SYDVKM.

The V call is TRBV7-8, the J call TRBJ1-4; 10 bases are a match to TRBD1. This CDR3 has 16 amino acids. V was pared by 5 bases and J by 8 bases, with 11 bases of the junction left unmatched. Germline lookup yields CDR1 SGHVS and CDR2 FQNEAQ. The CDR3 protein is CASSATTGGVGEKLFF. DNA for the CDR3: TGTGCCAGCAGCGCAACGACAGGGGGCGTTGGGGAAAAACTGTTTTTT.

The J gene is TRBJ2-3, the V gene TRBV9; tentative D call: TRBD2 (6 bases). Germline V gene sequence: CDR1 SGDLS, CDR2 YYNGEE. Trimming cost V 0 bases and J 1 base, with 15 bases left between them. The CDR3 has 17 residues. The DNA of the CDR3 is TGTGCCAGCAGCGTAGCCCGCGGGAACTCCGGCACAGATACGCAGTATTTT. It codes for CASSVARGNSGTDTQYF.

The chain recombines TRBV5-1 with TRBJ2-7, with D maybe TRBD1 (5 bases). CDR1 is SGHRS, CDR2 YFSETQ, per germline. This CDR3 contains 15 residues. Between the trimmed V and J ends, which lost 0 bases and 1 base, there was a span of 11 bases. The CDR3 spells CASSLGTNPSYEQYF. The CDR3 DNA sequence: TGCGCCAGCAGCTTGGGGACAAACCCTTCCTACGAGCAGTACTTC.

This clone was counted a single time. The V call is TRBV19, the J call TRBJ1-5; 8 bases agree with TRBD1. The CDR3 has 13 amino acids. Germline assignment: CDR1 LNHDA and CDR2 SQIVND (reference sequence). The ends lost 5 bases at V and 5 bases at J; junction bases unmatched: 2. The CDR3 here is CASSDRGDQPQHF. CDR3 nucleotide sequence: TGTGCCAGTAGTGACAGGGGCGATCAGCCCCAGCATTTT.

V is TRBV2 and J is TRBJ2-1; D may be TRBD2 (6 bases). Trimming took off 7 bases at V and 8 bases at J, with 18 bases between the two ends. CDR1 and CDR2 from the germline V gene are SNHLY and FYNNEI. The length of the CDR3 is 14 residues. In DNA form, the CDR3 reads TGTGCCAGCAACCTAGGGCGGGAAATCGATGAGCAGTTCTTC. Encoded protein: CASNLGREIDEQFF.